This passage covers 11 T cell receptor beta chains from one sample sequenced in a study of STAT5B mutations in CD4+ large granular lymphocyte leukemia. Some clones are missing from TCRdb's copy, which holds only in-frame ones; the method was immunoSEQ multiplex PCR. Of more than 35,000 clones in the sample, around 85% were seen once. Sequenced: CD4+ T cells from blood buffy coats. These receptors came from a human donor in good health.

CDR3 sequence: CSVEKGGTNTEAFF. In nucleotides, the CDR3 is TGCAGCGTTGAGAAGGGGGGGACGAACACTGAAGCTTTCTTT. The chain couples TRBV29-1 to TRBJ1-1; a possible D gene is TRBD1 (6 bases). Trimming took off 3 bases at V and 1 base at J, with 12 bases between the two ends. The CDR3 covers 14 residues. CDR1 SQVTM and CDR2 ANQGSEA come from the germline V gene. The variable domain in full, completed from reference TRBV29-1 and TRBJ1-1, reads SAVISQKPSRDICQRGTSLTIQCQVDSQVTMMFWYRQQPGQSLTLIATANQGSEATYESGFVIDKFPISRPNLTFSTLTVSNMSPEDSSIYLCSVEKGGTNTEAFFGQGTRLTVV.

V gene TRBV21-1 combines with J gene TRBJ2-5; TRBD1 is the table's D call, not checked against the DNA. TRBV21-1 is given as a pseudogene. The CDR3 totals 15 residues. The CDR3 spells CASSKFPGRLETQYF. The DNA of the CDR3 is TGTGCCAGCAGCAAATTCCCTGGCCGTTTAGAGACCCAGTACTTC.

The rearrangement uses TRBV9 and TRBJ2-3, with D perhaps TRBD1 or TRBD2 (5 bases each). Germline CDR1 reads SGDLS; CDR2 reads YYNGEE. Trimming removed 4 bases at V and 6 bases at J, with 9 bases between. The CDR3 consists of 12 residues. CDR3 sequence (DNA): TGTGCCAGCAGCCCGGGACCCGATACGCAGTATTTT. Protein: CASSPGPDTQYF.

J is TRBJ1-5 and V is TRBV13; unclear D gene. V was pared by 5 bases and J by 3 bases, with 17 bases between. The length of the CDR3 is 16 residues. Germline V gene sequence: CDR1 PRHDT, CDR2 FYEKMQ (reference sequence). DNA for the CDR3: TGTGCCAGCAGCCGACGGTTCGGCCAGTACAATCAGCCCCAGCATTTT. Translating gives CASSRRFGQYNQPQHF.

The DNA for the CDR3 is TGTGCCAGCAGCCCAAGGACAGGGGGCTCCTACGAGCAGTACTTC. It is translated as CASSPRTGGSYEQYF. The chain is built from TRBV7-2 and TRBJ2-5; 10 positions agree with TRBD1. The DNA matches TRBJ2-7 better at its end, which makes the J call doubtful. CDR1 and CDR2 (germline): SGHTA, FQGNSA. This CDR3 spans 15 amino acids.

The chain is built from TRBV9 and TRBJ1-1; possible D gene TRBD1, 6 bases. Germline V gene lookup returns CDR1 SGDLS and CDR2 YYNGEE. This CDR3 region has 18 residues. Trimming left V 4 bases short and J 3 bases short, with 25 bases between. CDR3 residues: CASSPEWTVLGGDTEAFF. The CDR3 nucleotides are TGTGCCAGCAGCCCCGAGTGGACAGTCTTAGGGGGTGACACTGAAGCTTTCTTT.

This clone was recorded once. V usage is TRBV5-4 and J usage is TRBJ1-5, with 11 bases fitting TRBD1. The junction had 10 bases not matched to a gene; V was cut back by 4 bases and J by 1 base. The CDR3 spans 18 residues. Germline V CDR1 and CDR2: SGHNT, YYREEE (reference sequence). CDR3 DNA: TGTGCCAGCAGCCTTTGGACAGGGGGCAGATTGAGCAATCAGCCCCAGCATTTT. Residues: CASSLWTGGRLSNQPQHF.

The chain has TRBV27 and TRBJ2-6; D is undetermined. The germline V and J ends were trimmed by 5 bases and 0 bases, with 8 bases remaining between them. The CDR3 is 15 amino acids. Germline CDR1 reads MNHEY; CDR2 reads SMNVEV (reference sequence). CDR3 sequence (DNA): TGTGCCAGCAGTCGGTGGGACTCTGGGGCCAACGTCCTGACTTTC. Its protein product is CASSRWDSGANVLTF.

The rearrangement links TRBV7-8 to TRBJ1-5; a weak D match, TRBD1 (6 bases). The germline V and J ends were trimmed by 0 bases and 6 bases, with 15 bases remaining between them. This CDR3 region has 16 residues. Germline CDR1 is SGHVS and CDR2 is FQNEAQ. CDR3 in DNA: TGTGCCAGCAGCTTAGCGCTTATCGGGGGCATTCAGCCCCAGCATTTT. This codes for CASSLALIGGIQPQHF.

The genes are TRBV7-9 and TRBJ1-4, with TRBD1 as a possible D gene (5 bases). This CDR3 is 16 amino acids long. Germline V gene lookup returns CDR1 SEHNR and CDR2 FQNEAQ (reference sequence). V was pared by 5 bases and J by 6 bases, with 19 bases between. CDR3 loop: CASSPRRGTWDEKLFF. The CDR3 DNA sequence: TGTGCCAGCAGCCCCCGGCGAGGGACTTGGGATGAAAAACTGTTTTTT. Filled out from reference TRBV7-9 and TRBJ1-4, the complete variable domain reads DTGVSQNPRHKITKRGQNVTFRCDPISEHNRLYWYRQTLGQGPEFLTYFQNEAQLEKSRLLSDRFSAERPKGSFSTLEIQRTEQGDSAMYLCASSPRRGTWDEKLFFGSGTQLSVL.

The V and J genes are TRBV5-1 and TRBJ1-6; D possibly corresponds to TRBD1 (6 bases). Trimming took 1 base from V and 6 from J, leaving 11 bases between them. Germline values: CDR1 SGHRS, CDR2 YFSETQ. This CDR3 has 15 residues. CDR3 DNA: TGCGCCAGCAGCTTGCCGGGGGCGAGTAATTCACCCCTCCACTTT. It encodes CASSLPGASNSPLHF.